Listed below are T cell receptor beta chains from one sample, sequenced in a study of blood T cell repertoires in COVID-19. The assay was immunoSEQ multiplex PCR, and TCRdb's table has in-frame clones only and misses some. The sample includes roughly 380,000 clones, about 85% of them seen just once. The sequencing sample was made of peripheral blood. The receptors stem from a young woman with acute or convalescent COVID-19. The CDR3 runs from the conserved cysteine through the conserved F or W. D genes are given only for firm matches. The size field is filled for only some rows; it gives once, few, many or a size class.

D,size,J,V,DNA,CDR3
.,.,TRBJ1-1,TRBV12-5,TGTGCTAGTGGTTTGCAGGGGAACACTGAAGCTTTCTTT,CASGLQGNTEAFF
.,.,TRBJ1-2,TRBV9,TGTGCCAGCAGCGTAGGTACAGGAGAGGAAGGCTACACCTTC,CASSVGTGEEGYTF
TRBD1,.,TRBJ2-1,TRBV7-2,TGTGCCAGCAGTCAAGAGGGACAGACGAACAATGAGCAGTTCTTC,CASSQEGQTNNEQFF
TRBD2,.,TRBJ2-3,TRBV11-2,TGTGCCAGCAGCTTCTTAGCGGGAGGGCCTGAAGATACGCAGTATTTT,CASSFLAGGPEDTQYF
.,.,TRBJ1-5,TRBV19,TGTGCCAGTAGTATCACGTTGGCTAGCAATCAGCCCCAGCATTTT,CASSITLASNQPQHF
TRBD1,.,TRBJ1-2,TRBV9,TGTGCCAGCAGTGACCCAGGTGGGACAGGGCGTTATGGCTACACCTTC,CASSDPGGTGRYGYTF
TRBD2,.,TRBJ2-3,TRBV5-4,TGTGCCAGCAGTCCTGCGGGGGTACCAGATACGCAGTATTTT,CASSPAGVPDTQYF
.,.,TRBJ1-1,TRBV9,TGTGCCAGCAGCGTAATACATTTCATGAACACTGAAGCTTTCTTT,CASSVIHFMNTEAFF
.,.,TRBJ1-2,TRBV6-5,TGTGCCAGCACCCAGGGGAACTATGGCTACACCTTC,CASTQGNYGYTF
TRBD2,.,TRBJ2-2,TRBV3-1/TRBV3-2,TGTGCCAGCAGTCCGGTGCGGGGGGGGAACACCGGGGAGCTGTTTTTT,CASSPVRGGNTGELFF
.,.,TRBJ1-3,TRBV28,TGTGCCAGCAGTTTACCTGTGGGAAACACCATATATTTT,CASSLPVGNTIYF
TRBD1,once,TRBJ1-6,TRBV2,TGTGCAGCCGGACAGGATAATTCACCCCTCCACTTT,CAAGQDNSPLHF
.,few,TRBJ2-2,TRBV7-2,TGTGCCAGCAGCTATAAGCCGAACACCGGGGAGCTGTTTTTT,CASSYKPNTGELFF
.,.,TRBJ1-1,TRBV27,TGTGCCAGCAGTCTTCAGGGAACCACTGAAGCTTTCTTT,CASSLQGTTEAFF
TRBD2,.,TRBJ2-7,TRBV6-2/TRBV6-3,TGTGCCAGCAGTTACCACGCTAGCGGGGAGGACTACGAGCAGTACTTC,CASSYHASGEDYEQYF
.,.,TRBJ2-3,TRBV6-5,TGTGCCAGCAGTTCGGGGGGACACCGCACAGATACGCAGTATTTT,CASSSGGHRTDTQYF
.,.,TRBJ1-6,TRBV6-4,TGTGCCAGCACTACGCGGGGGACCTATAATTCACCCCTCCACTTT,CASTTRGTYNSPLHF
.,.,TRBJ1-6,TRBV4-1,TGCGCCAGCAGCCAAGATTCTCGTGATAATTCACCCCTCCACTTT,CASSQDSRDNSPLHF
.,once,TRBJ2-3,TRBV5-6,TGTGCCAGCAGCTTGACAATCACAGATACGCAGTATTTT,CASSLTITDTQYF
TRBD2,.,TRBJ2-1,TRBV19,TGTGCCAGTAGTAAGGGACTAGCTTCCTACAATGAGCAGTTCTTC,CASSKGLASYNEQFF
TRBD1,.,TRBJ2-7,TRBV9,TGTGCCAGCAGCCCCGACCAGGGGGCGGGCGAGCAGTACTTC,CASSPDQGAGEQYF
.,.,TRBJ2-1,TRBV28,TGTGCCATCACAAACAGTGGACTCCCCAATGAGCAGTTCTTC,CAITNSGLPNEQFF
.,.,TRBJ1-2,TRBV12-5,TGTGCTAGTGGACATAAAGGGGGAGGGGGCTACACCTTC,CASGHKGGGGYTF
.,.,TRBJ2-7,TRBV12-5,TGTGCTAGTGCCCCACAACTAGTTGCGACTTACGAGCAGTACTTC,CASAPQLVATYEQYF
.,.,TRBJ1-4,TRBV7-9,TGTGCCAGCAGCCCCGGGGTCGGAGCAACTAATGAAAAACTGTTTTTT,CASSPGVGATNEKLFF
.,.,TRBJ1-1,TRBV12-3/TRBV12-4,TGTGCCAGCAGTTTACTGAGGGAAGTTCGGGCTTTCTTT,CASSLLREVRAFF
.,.,TRBJ1-1,TRBV9,TGTGCCAGCAGCGTTCGGGGGGACACTGAAGCTTTCTTT,CASSVRGDTEAFF
.,.,TRBJ1-1,TRBV21-1,TGTGCCAGCAGCTTTTGTCTCCAGTCCGGTCTTTCAGGCACTGAAGCTTTCTTT,CASSFCLQSGLSGTEAFF
TRBD2,once,TRBJ2-2,TRBV5-4,TGTGCCAGCAGCACTCATTCGAGCGGGGGGGCCACCGGGGAGCTGTTTTTT,CASSTHSSGGATGELFF
TRBD2,.,TRBJ2-5,TRBV28,TGTGCCAGCCGACTAAGGGAGCGGGAGGAAAATCAAGAGACCCAGTACTTC,CASRLREREENQETQYF
TRBD1,.,TRBJ1-2,TRBV9,TGTGCCAGCAGCGGCGAGGGGACAGGGAACTATGGCTACACCTTC,CASSGEGTGNYGYTF
TRBD1,.,TRBJ2-7,TRBV11-2,TGTGCCAGCAGCTTAGCAATGACAGGGGATTACGAGCAGTACTTC,CASSLAMTGDYEQYF
.,.,TRBJ2-5,TRBV9,TGTGCCAGCAGCGTAGTTGGGACTCGCCAAGAGACCCAGTACTTC,CASSVVGTRQETQYF
.,.,TRBJ1-5,TRBV18,TGTGCCAGCTCACCGCAAAGCCCAACTAGCAATCAGCCCCAGCATTTT,CASSPQSPTSNQPQHF
TRBD1,.,TRBJ2-7,TRBV19,TGTGCCAGTAGTCACGGACAGGGGGCGTACGAGCAGTACTTC,CASSHGQGAYEQYF
TRBD2,.,TRBJ2-3,TRBV28,TGTGCCAGCAGTTTAGCGGGGGCGGGAGGGGGGGGAGATACGCAGTATTTT,CASSLAGAGGGGDTQYF
.,.,TRBJ2-7,TRBV5-4,TGTGCCAGCAGCTTGGAGCCCCAGGGATTCTCCTACGAGCAGTACTTC,CASSLEPQGFSYEQYF
TRBD2,few,TRBJ2-7,TRBV30,TGTGCCTGGGACCCACTAGCGGGGGTGGGGGAGCAGTACTTC,CAWDPLAGVGEQYF
TRBD1,few,TRBJ1-5,TRBV19,TGTGCCAGTAGTACCGGGACAGGGAGTTTTGGCAGTCAGCCCCAGCATTTT,CASSTGTGSFGSQPQHF
TRBD2,once,TRBJ2-3,TRBV7-2,TGTGCCAGCAGACGGACTAGCGGGGACCCGGGTACGCAGTATTTT,CASRRTSGDPGTQYF
.,.,TRBJ1-6,TRBV7-8,TGTGCCAGCAGCTTCGGTAATTCACCCCTCCACTTT,CASSFGNSPLHF
TRBD1,.,TRBJ1-1,TRBV29-1,TGCAGCGCTCAGGGGGCATCAGTGAACACTGAAGCTTTCTTT,CSAQGASVNTEAFF
TRBD2,once,TRBJ2-2,TRBV7-2,TGTGCCAGCAGCCAGAAACTAACTAGCGGGAGAACCGGGGAGCTGTTTTTT,CASSQKLTSGRTGELFF
.,.,TRBJ2-7,TRBV4-1,TGCGCCAGCAGCCAAGGCGGAGCCGTTCTTCCCTACGAGCAGTACTTC,CASSQGGAVLPYEQYF